This T cell receptor (beta chain) was observed in a study of blood T cell repertoires in COVID-19 (dated by TCRdb to about 2020). A note on the overall study: The collaborator samples originated in the United States, Italy and Spain and spanned the acute and convalescent phases of COVID-19. The prospective study material was composed of cDNA or gDNA derived from T cells, B-cell-depleted T cells, or PBMCs. The dataset comprised deeply sampled blood TCRbeta repertoires from subjects exposed to, actively infected with, or recovered from COVID-19. A freely available public database, intended as a resource for researchers studying the immune response to SARS-CoV-2, is where the repertoires were released. Samples were obtained from the ongoing ImmuneRACE study (first 160 participants) and from some 1,300 subjects provided by 6 global collaborators. Sample metadata almost always included a de-identified subject ID, COVID-19 status, age in years and sex. HLA class I and class II types, where available, came from metadata supplied by the sample provider rather than from assay-based typing.

Overall study outcomes, separate from this receptor: How much clinical and demographic metadata was included differed by source and by participant, and the metadata was provided uncurated.

After removal of 4 bases from V and 2 bases from J, the junction retains 5 bases not matched to a gene. The germline V gene specifies SGDLS as CDR1 and YYNGEE as CDR2. Including the terminal cysteine and phenylalanine, the CDR3 comprises 15 residues. Only the CDR3 portion is preserved as DNA: 45 bases, with reading frame beginning at the first base. Points on this clone: What this receptor recognizes is not known. No much larger clonotype is one base removed from it; base qualities were not supplied.

The immunoSEQ Assay, a bias-controlled multiplex PCR, was used to amplify TCRbeta CDR3 regions from genomic DNA. The authors' pipeline ran thus. Nucleated cell counts per sample were estimated from amplification of reference gene primers within the assay. To quantify the absolute abundance of each unique TCRbeta CDR3 rearrangement, sequence reads were collapsed and filtered. For each sample, productive Simpson clonality was calculated by taking the square root of Simpson's diversity index across productive rearrangements. The table comes from immuneACCESS by way of TCRdb, which keeps in-frame sequences with V and J called. Part of the clones is missing from these tables; in studies checked, under half for an unresolved V gene and the rest for unknown reasons. That table furnishes V, J and clone size, whereas the DNA furnished D and trimming. The sample table holds 150,000 to 200,000 clones, of which about four fifths were seen once. Together, the top ten hold more than 9.5% of the sample.

Whole blood was collected in K2EDTA tubes by collaborating institutions according to the institutions' own protocols. For TCRbeta analysis, collaborator samples were shipped as frozen whole blood, as isolated PBMCs, or as DNA extracted from either sample type. This chain joins TRBV9 to TRBJ1-5, with 8 bases in between that match TRBD1. This receptor was obtained from a man in his sixties with active or convalescent COVID-19. The sequenced sample consisted of peripheral blood. Here the CDR3 is given as CASSSGQGGNQPQHF. The sequenced DNA is TGTGCCAGCAGCTCCGGACAGGGTGGCAATCAGCCCCAGCATTTT.